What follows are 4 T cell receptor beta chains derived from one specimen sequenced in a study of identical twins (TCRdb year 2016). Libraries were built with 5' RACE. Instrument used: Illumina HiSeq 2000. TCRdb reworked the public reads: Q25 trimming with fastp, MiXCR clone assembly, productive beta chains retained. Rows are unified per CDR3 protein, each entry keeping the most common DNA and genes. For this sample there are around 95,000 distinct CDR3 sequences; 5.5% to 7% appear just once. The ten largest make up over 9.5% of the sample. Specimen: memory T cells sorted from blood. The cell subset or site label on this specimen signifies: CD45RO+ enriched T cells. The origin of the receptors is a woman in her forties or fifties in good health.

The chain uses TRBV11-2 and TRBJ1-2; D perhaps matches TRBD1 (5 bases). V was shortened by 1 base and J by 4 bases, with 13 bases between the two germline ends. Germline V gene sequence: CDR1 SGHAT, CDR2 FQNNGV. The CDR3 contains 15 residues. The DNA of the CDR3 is TGTGCCAGCAGCTTAGGGGGTCTTAGGGGCTATGGCTACACCTTC. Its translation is CASSLGGLRGYGYTF.

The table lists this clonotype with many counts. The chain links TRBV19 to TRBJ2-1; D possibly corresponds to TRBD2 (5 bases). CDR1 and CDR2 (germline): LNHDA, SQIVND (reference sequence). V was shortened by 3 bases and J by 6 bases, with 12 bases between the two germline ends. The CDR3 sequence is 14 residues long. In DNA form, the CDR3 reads TGTGCCAGTAGTATTCTTCCTAGCACCAATGAGCAGTTCTTC. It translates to CASSILPSTNEQFF.

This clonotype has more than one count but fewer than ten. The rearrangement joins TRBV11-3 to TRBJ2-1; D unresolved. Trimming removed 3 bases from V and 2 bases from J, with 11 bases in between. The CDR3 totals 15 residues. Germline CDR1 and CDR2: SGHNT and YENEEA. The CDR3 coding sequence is TGTGCCAGCAGCTTGTCCGCCGGCACCTACAATGAGCAGTTCTTC. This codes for CASSLSAGTYNEQFF.

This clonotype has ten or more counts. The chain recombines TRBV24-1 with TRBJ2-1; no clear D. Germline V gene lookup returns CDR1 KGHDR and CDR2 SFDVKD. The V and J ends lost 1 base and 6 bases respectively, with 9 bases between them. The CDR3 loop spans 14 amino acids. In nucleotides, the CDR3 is TGTGCCACCAGTGATTTTCAGACCTTCAATGAGCAGTTCTTC. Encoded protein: CATSDFQTFNEQFF.